This TCR beta chain emerged from a study of STAT5B mutations in CD4+ large granular lymphocyte leukemia. Study results and caveats: Top patient clones used TRBV06 genes more often: 8/27 versus 2/35 in controls.

The CDR3 has 15 amino acids. With 4 bases clipped from V and 7 bases from J, the junction kept 7 bases outside the gene matches. In germline, CDR1 is SGHVS, CDR2 FQNEAQ. Points on this clone: The antigen remains unidentified.

Libraries were prepared by immunoSEQ multiplex PCR; TCRdb keeps only in-frame clonotypes and omits some of them. The table has about 35,000 clones, more than 75% seen once. V and J are TRBV7-8 and TRBJ2-2; TRBD1 matches 9 bases. Input material: CD4+ T cells from blood buffy coats. The clonotype originates from a human donor in good health. CDR3 in amino acids: CASSYRDRVIGELFF. In DNA, the CDR3 is TGTGCCAGCAGCTACCGGGACAGGGTGATCGGGGAGCTGTTTTTT.